This TCR beta chain was identified in a study of neurological immune-mediated disorders. The CDR3 is made up of 13 amino acids. CDR1 and CDR2 (germline): SQVTM, ANQGSEA. V lost 4 bases and J 0 bases, leaving 6 bases between the germline ends. There are many counts of this clonotype. With 10-nucleotide random UMIs, 5'RACE was used to make the cDNA. From the 5' RACE reads, TCRdb called clonotypes with MiXCR, one entry per CDR3 protein. The profile shows about 66,000 distinct CDR3 sequences, about 4.2% of them singletons. 2 million unsorted PBMCs were stored in RNAlater at -80 °C before RNA extraction. The clonotype comes from a man aged 25 to 40 with multiple sclerosis. The chain has TRBV29-1 and TRBJ2-2; D might be TRBD1 (5 bases). The source material was PBMCs. DNA for the CDR3: TGCAGCGTTGGACAGACGAACACCGGGGAGCTGTTTTTT. This encodes CSVGQTNTGELFF.